The T cell receptor beta chain described here comes from a study of regulatory T cells in long-lasting Graves disease. Study-level results: Less diverse TCR repertoires were seen in persistent Graves' patients than in newly diagnosed ones. Accuracy was possibly reduced by small sample size.

The CDR3 length is 15 residues. V lost 0 bases, J lost 1 base, and 6 bases lay in between. In germline, CDR1 is MNHEY, CDR2 SMNVEV (reference sequence). Time point of the sample: newly diagnosed GD, antithyroid drugs for less than 3 months. There was RNA extracted from PBMCs, and the TCR library was made from it. Construction of the TCR beta libraries employed iRepertoire HTBI primers in conjunction with Arm-PCR of CDR3 regions. MiXCR was run by TCRdb on the multiplex PCR reads, yielding one entry per CDR3 protein. This table has 440,000 or so distinct CDR3 sequences, roughly 15% appearing once. At least ten counts were recorded for this clonotype. Its antigen is currently unknown. The same sample was also used in a study of T cells in Graves' hyperthyroidism and ophthalmopathy. That paper states: Stable hyperthyroidism and ophthalmopathy were separated using 13 V-J signatures.

The sequencing used peripheral blood mononuclear cells (PBMCs), collected at new diagnosis, from a patient treated with antithyroid drugs. The receptor's source is a woman aged 30 to 39 with Graves disease. The chain joins TRBV27 to TRBJ2-2; the D is unclear. DNA for the CDR3: TGTGCCAGCAGTTTATCGAAAGGGAACACCGGGGAGCTGTTTTTT. This codes for CASSLSKGNTGELFF.